This TCR beta chain came from a study of blood T cells in healthy people across ages. Every donor provided around 10 milliliters of peripheral blood. Whenever a sample was processed, at least 6 million PBMCs were isolated. Germline V gives CDR1 SQVTM, CDR2 ANQGSEA. CDR3 size: 14 residues. With V trimmed by 5 bases and J by 3 bases, 7 bases remained unmatched. The second PCR ran about 6 to 11 cycles with a sample-barcoded 5' primer and J-beta primers. Every sample gave at least 2.5 million paired-end reads containing CDR3. TCRdb re-derived calls from the 5' RACE reads in MiXCR, one entry per CDR3 protein. The repertoire holds fewer than 2,000,000 distinct CDR3 sequences, with approximately 39% as singletons.

This clonotype was obtained from a human donor in good health. J is TRBJ2-3 and V is TRBV29-1; 8 bases line up with TRBD1. Sequencing input: blood. This chain's CDR3 is CSVPQGVRTDTQYF. Here the CDR3 DNA reads TGCAGCGTTCCACAGGGGGTAAGAACAGATACGCAGTATTTT.